This T cell receptor (beta chain) was captured in a study of T cells in localized non-small cell lung cancer. Per germline, CDR1 MRHNA and CDR2 SNTAGT. The CDR3 runs to 15 residues. J was trimmed by 12 bases and V by 3 bases; bases with no gene match: 8. Study findings and constraints: Adjacent lung held a median roughly 60 of the top 100 tumor clones.

Sequencing used immunoSEQ multiplex PCR; TCRdb keeps in-frame clones, though not all of them. The profile covers around 20,000 clones, with around 90% appearing a single time and under 3.5% taken by the ten largest. Comment on this clone: The antigen remains unidentified.

This clonotype was sampled from a woman between 35 and 75 years old with stage I lung adenocarcinoma. The chain links TRBV6-4 to TRBJ2-1; 13 positions agree with TRBD2. The sequencing used peripheral blood, collected before any cancer treatment. The CDR3, as DNA: TGTGCCAGCAGTGAGGCCGGGACTAGCGGGGTGGGGCAGTTCTTC. Its translation: CASSEAGTSGVGQFF.